Below are 24 T cell receptor beta chains sequenced from a single sample in a study of identical twins. MiXCR, applied by TCRdb to the 5' RACE reads, yields one record per CDR3 protein. Among more than 650,000 distinct CDR3 sequences listed, 5.5% to 7.5% were seen once. The material sequenced was naive T cells sorted from blood. Source of these receptors: a man younger than 35 in good health.

Many counts were recorded for this clonotype. The chain uses TRBV5-6 and TRBJ2-5; D is possibly TRBD1 (6 bases). The germline CDR1 and CDR2 sequences are SGHDT and YYEEEE. Trimming removed 0 bases at V and 3 bases at J, with 9 bases between. The CDR3 covers 14 residues. CDR3 sequence reads: CASSLGGPEETQYF. The CDR3 nucleotides are TGTGCCAGCAGCTTGGGGGGGCCAGAAGAGACCCAGTACTTC.

This clonotype was detected ten times or more. This rearrangement joins TRBV6-6 to TRBJ2-7; TRBD1 aligns across 7 bases. The V and J ends lost 6 bases and 6 bases, in that order; junction bases with no gene match: 5. The CDR3 covers 12 residues. The germline gives CDR1 MNHNY, CDR2 SVGAGI (reference sequence). The CDR3 DNA reads as TGTGCCAGCAGCCGACAGGGCCCCGAGCAGTACTTC. This gives the protein CASSRQGPEQYF.

V usage is TRBV28 and J usage is TRBJ1-5; D unclear. CDR1 is MDHEN and CDR2 is SYDVKM in the germline V gene. With 5 bases removed from V and 4 bases from J, the gap between germline ends came to 18 bases. The CDR3 loop spans 16 amino acids. This CDR3 reads CASSDTWAGPNQPQHF. CDR3 nucleotides: TGTGCCAGCAGTGATACCTGGGCCGGACCGAATCAGCCCCAGCATTTT.

In this sample, this clonotype turned up many times. V and J are TRBV6-1 and TRBJ1-5; possible D gene TRBD1, 6 bases. Trimming shortened V by 4 bases and J by 1 base, and 8 bases separated the two germline ends. The CDR3 runs to 14 residues. Germline lookup yields CDR1 MNHNS and CDR2 SASEGT. Here the CDR3 reads CASSVTGSNQPQHF. The CDR3 bases are TGTGCCAGCAGTGTTACAGGGAGCAATCAGCCCCAGCATTTT.

This clonotype has ten or more counts. The rearrangement links TRBV6-2 or TRBV6-3 to TRBJ2-7; D gene unclear. CDR1 and CDR2 from the germline V gene are MNHEY and SVGEGT. The CDR3 is 13 residues long. V was pared by 11 bases and J by 2 bases, with 16 bases between. CDR3 sequence: CASNGRVPYEQYF. In nucleotides, the CDR3 is TGTGCCTCGAATGGACGGGTCCCCTACGAGCAGTACTTC.

This rearrangement joins TRBV6-1 to TRBJ2-7, with TRBD1 matching 10 bases. Germline V gene data show CDR1 as MNHNS and CDR2 as SASEGT. Germline trimming cut 6 bases from V and 6 bases from J; bases unmatched to any gene: 8. This CDR3 region has 14 residues. CDR3 loop: CASRPRQGAGEQYV. The CDR3 coding sequence is TGTGCCAGCAGGCCCCGACAGGGGGCTGGCGAGCAGTACGTC.

This clonotype was seen many times. V is TRBV28 and J is TRBJ1-2; maybe TRBD1 (5 bases). The CDR3 is 12 amino acids. Germline V CDR1 and CDR2: MDHEN, SYDVKM. With 4 bases removed from V and 5 bases from J, the gap between germline ends came to 8 bases. The CDR3 here is CASSWGNYGYTF. CDR3 DNA sequence: TGTGCCAGCAGTTGGGGGAATTATGGCTACACCTTC.

The sample holds many counts of this clonotype. This chain uses TRBV7-9 with TRBJ2-1; 8 nucleotides line up with TRBD1. The CDR3 length is 15 residues. Germline CDR1 and CDR2: SEHNR and FQNEAQ (reference sequence). V gave up 1 base and J gave up 7 bases; unmatched junction bases: 6. In DNA, the CDR3 is TGTGCCAGCAGCTTAGATGGACAGGGCTGGAATGAGCAGTTCTTC. It encodes CASSLDGQGWNEQFF.

This clonotype was detected only a few times. The J gene is TRBJ2-3, the V gene TRBV15; D perhaps matches TRBD1 (6 bases). The CDR3 extends over 13 amino acids. Germline V gene data show CDR1 as LNHNV and CDR2 as YYDKDF (reference sequence). Trimming shortened V by 7 bases and J by 3 bases, and 11 bases separated the two germline ends. CDR3: CATNDRRTDTQYF. The CDR3, as DNA: TGTGCCACCAACGACAGGAGGACAGATACGCAGTATTTT.

This chain links TRBV6-1 with TRBJ2-6; 10 bases fit TRBD2. Per the germline V gene, CDR1 is MNHNS and CDR2 is SASEGT. The V gene end was trimmed by 10 bases and the J gene end by 2 bases; junction bases not matched to a gene: 14. There are 18 residues in the CDR3. The CDR3 sequence: CAIREASGSPPGANVLTF. For the CDR3, the DNA is TGTGCCATCAGAGAAGCTAGCGGGAGTCCCCCTGGGGCCAACGTCCTGACTTTC.

This clonotype was counted at least ten times. The gene calls are TRBV12-3 or TRBV12-4 and TRBJ2-1; no clear D. The CDR3 is made up of 14 amino acids. V lost 7 bases, J lost 4 bases, and 14 bases lay in between. The CDR3 region is CASTVLGFYNEQFF. The CDR3 DNA reads as TGTGCCAGCACCGTGTTGGGGTTTTACAATGAGCAGTTCTTC.

In DNA form, the CDR3 reads TGTGCCAGCAGTCGACAGGGACCTACCTACGAGCAGTACGTC. This sequence encodes CASSRQGPTYEQYV. The V call is TRBV6-1, the J call TRBJ2-7; TRBD1 aligns across 7 bases. The CDR3 has 14 amino acids. The J segment lost 2 bases and the V segment lost 5 bases, leaving 6 bases of the junction unmatched. Germline-derived CDR1 and CDR2 are MNHNS and SASEGT.

The chain links TRBV20-1 to TRBJ1-6, with D maybe TRBD1 (5 bases). Germline V gives CDR1 DFQATT, CDR2 SNEGSKA (reference sequence). V was shortened by 3 bases and J by 7 bases, with 16 bases between the two germline ends. The length of the CDR3 is 15 residues. This chain's CDR3 is CSARAGGGINSPLHF. CDR3 nucleotide sequence: TGCAGTGCTAGGGCTGGGGGAGGTATAAATTCACCCCTCCACTTT.

This sequence joins TRBV7-9 and TRBJ2-1; D tentatively fits TRBD1 or TRBD2 (5 bases each). Germline V lookup: CDR1 SEHNR, CDR2 FQNEAQ (reference sequence). V lost 7 bases and J 5 bases, leaving 18 bases between the germline ends. The CDR3 has 15 amino acids. This CDR3 reads CASNPGPRRDNEQFF. DNA for the CDR3: TGTGCCAGCAACCCGGGACCGCGAAGAGACAATGAGCAGTTCTTC.

This clonotype was seen repeatedly, ten times or more. The V and J genes are TRBV24-1 and TRBJ2-2; 7 bases align to TRBD2. CDR1 KGHDR and CDR2 SFDVKD come from the germline V gene. The CDR3 is 14 amino acids. The ends lost 9 bases at V and 4 bases at J; junction bases unmatched: 7. Here the CDR3 reads CATGDYGGTGELFF. CDR3 DNA: TGTGCCACCGGGGACTACGGAGGCACCGGGGAGCTGTTTTTT.

The rearrangement links TRBV6-2 or TRBV6-3 to TRBJ2-7; 8 positions match TRBD2. Trimming removed 6 bases from V and 7 bases from J; junction bases left unmatched: 11. CDR3 length: 14 amino acids. Per the germline V gene, CDR1 is MNHEY and CDR2 is SVGEGT. CDR3 protein: CASSSLDSGREQYF. The DNA for the CDR3 is TGTGCCAGCAGCTCTCTAGACAGCGGGAGAGAGCAGTACTTC.

In its sample, this clonotype was seen many times. This chain uses TRBV29-1 with TRBJ2-1; no firm D call. Per germline, CDR1 SQVTM and CDR2 ANQGSEA. V was cut by 4 bases and J by 1 base, with 2 bases left in between. This CDR3 region has 11 residues. The CDR3, as DNA: TGCAGCGTTGTATCCTACAATGAGCAGTTCTTC. Its protein is CSVVSYNEQFF.

This clonotype was counted only a few times. This chain connects TRBV12-5 to TRBJ2-7; D tentatively fits TRBD1 or TRBD2 (5 bases each). The length of the CDR3 is 12 residues. The germline V gene has CDR1 LGHNT and CDR2 FRNRAP. Deletions cut 2 bases from V and 7 bases from J, with 9 bases between. The CDR3 bases are TGTGCTAGTGGTTTGATCTGGGGGGAGCAGTACGTC. This codes for CASGLIWGEQYV.

The chain joins TRBV5-1 to TRBJ1-1; D not resolved. CDR3 length: 14 amino acids. CDR1 and CDR2 from the germline V gene are SGHRS and YFSETQ. Trimming took off 0 bases at V and 2 bases at J, with 8 bases between the two ends. This CDR3 reads CASSLGYQNTEAFF. CDR3 nucleotide sequence: TGCGCCAGCAGCTTGGGGTACCAAAACACTGAAGCTTTCTTT.

This clonotype came up many times. V usage is TRBV12-3 or TRBV12-4 and J usage is TRBJ1-2; 10 bases are a match to TRBD1. With 6 bases clipped from V and 7 bases from J, the junction kept 8 bases outside the gene matches. The CDR3 has 14 amino acids. The CDR3 DNA reads TGTGCCAGCAGCCGGACAGGGGGACTATCTGGCTACACCTTC. Translating it yields CASSRTGGLSGYTF.

This clonotype was seen at least ten times. The V gene is TRBV5-1, the J gene TRBJ2-1; no firm D call. The V and J ends lost 2 bases and 10 bases respectively, with 19 bases between them. The CDR3 is 15 residues long. CDR1 and CDR2 from the germline V gene are SGHRS and YFSETQ. The CDR3 DNA sequence: TGCGCCAGCAGCTTAGGGTCTTCCTTCTTTGGCGAGCAGTTCTTC. Its protein is CASSLGSSFFGEQFF. Full variable domain (remainder filled in from reference TRBV5-1 and TRBJ2-1): KAGVTQTPRYLIKTRGQQVTLSCSPISGHRSVSWYQQTPGQGLQFLFEYFSETQRNKGNFPGRFSGRQFSNSRSEMNVSTLELGDSALYLCASSLGSSFFGEQFFGPGTRLTVL.

This clonotype came up many times. This sequence joins TRBV11-2 and TRBJ2-1; tentatively, D is TRBD2 (6 bases). Germline V gene lookup returns CDR1 SGHAT and CDR2 FQNNGV. Trimming removed 2 bases from V and 8 bases from J, with 16 bases in between. The CDR3 has 15 residues. The CDR3 nucleotides are TGTGCCAGCAGCTTATTCGCGGGAACTGGGGATGAGCAGTTCTTC. Its translation: CASSLFAGTGDEQFF.

This clonotype was counted between two and nine times. CDR3 residues: CASSVVEGTQYF. The CDR3 nucleotides are TGTGCCAGCAGCGTAGTTGAGGGTACGCAGTATTTT. V usage is TRBV9 and J usage is TRBJ2-3; D might be TRBD2 (5 bases). Between the trimmed V and J ends, which lost 0 bases and 8 bases, there was a span of 7 bases. From germline, CDR1 is SGDLS and CDR2 YYNGEE. The CDR3 has 12 amino acids.

The rearrangement uses TRBV27 and TRBJ2-1; 16 bases map to TRBD2. Trimming removed 5 bases from V and 12 bases from J; junction bases left unmatched: 13. Germline CDR1 and CDR2: MNHEY and SMNVEV (reference sequence). This CDR3 spans 17 amino acids. CDR3 DNA sequence: TGTGCCAGCAGTCAGGGCCCCGGGACTAGCGGGGGGGTGCTGCAGTTCTTC. Translating it yields CASSQGPGTSGGVLQFF.